One T cell receptor (beta chain) is described in this entry. This sample was taken from a study of blood T cell repertoires in COVID-19. Study overall: COVID-19 samples, acute and convalescent, were from the United States, Italy and Spain.

This table comes from immunoSEQ multiplex PCR, and its TCRdb copy is limited to in-frame clones, with some not included. The sample shows under 100,000 clones, roughly nine tenths of them seen only once. The source of this sequence is a male donor with acute or convalescent COVID-19. Sequencing used peripheral blood.

The CDR3 here is CASRPYRGENTEAFF. DNA for the CDR3: TGTGCCAGCAGGCCCTACAGGGGCGAGAACACTGAAGCTTTCTTT. The genes are TRBV2 and TRBJ1-1, with 7 nucleotides matching TRBD1. CDR1 SNHLY and CDR2 FYNNEI come from the germline V gene. The CDR3 contains 15 residues. Trimming removed 6 bases from V and 1 base from J; junction bases left unmatched: 8.